The rows below give T cell receptor beta chains drawn from one sample of a study of control samples from healthy donors and cancer patients. Sequenced by immunoSEQ multiplex PCR; TCRdb stores in-frame clones only, minus some. The sample holds approximately 86,000 clones, about 83% seen once. The sequenced material came from blood. These receptors originate from a woman aged 40 to 50 in good health. The CDR3 runs from the conserved cysteine through the conserved F or W. A D gene is named only where the DNA matches it firmly. Size is stated for part of the rows, as once, few or many counts, or as a class when the clone is expanded.

J,V,size,D,CDR3,DNA
TRBJ1-6,TRBV5-4,once,.,CASSLGGGSSYNSPLHF,TGTGCCAGCAGCTTGGGAGGTGGGAGCTCCTATAATTCACCCCTCCACTTT
TRBJ1-2,TRBV6-2/TRBV6-3,.,.,CASSYVTTPYGYTF,TGTGCCAGCAGTTACGTCACTACTCCCTATGGCTACACCTTC
TRBJ1-2,TRBV30,.,TRBD1,CAWSPQGGGYTF,TGTGCCTGGAGTCCGCAGGGGGGGGGCTACACCTTC
TRBJ1-4,TRBV30,.,.,CAWNGASAEKLFF,TGTGCCTGGAACGGTGCGTCCGCTGAAAAACTGTTTTTT
TRBJ2-4,TRBV5-4,.,TRBD2,CASSLPGGAVKNIQYF,TGTGCCAGCAGCTTACCGGGGGGGGCGGTCAAAAACATTCAGTACTTC
TRBJ2-3,TRBV19,.,TRBD2,CASSSGGGTDTQYF,TGTGCCAGTAGTAGCGGGGGAGGCACAGATACGCAGTATTTT
TRBJ2-2,TRBV7-2,.,TRBD2,CASSLFSGGLNTGELFF,TGTGCCAGCAGCCTTTTTAGCGGGGGCCTAAACACCGGGGAGCTGTTTTTT
TRBJ1-1,TRBV6-6,.,.,CASSSQGNLAFF,TGTGCCAGCAGTTCCCAGGGCAATTTGGCTTTCTTT
TRBJ2-5,TRBV3-1/TRBV3-2,.,.,CASSHSSPGETQYF,TGTGCCAGCAGCCACTCCTCTCCGGGGGAGACCCAGTACTTC
TRBJ1-2,TRBV3-1/TRBV3-2,.,.,CASSQEEGTGSTF,TGTGCCAGCAGCCAAGAGGAGGGGACTGGGTCCACCTTC
TRBJ2-5,TRBV29-1,.,TRBD2,CSVGSGGAPETQYF,TGCAGCGTCGGTTCGGGGGGGGCTCCAGAGACCCAGTACTTC
TRBJ2-7,TRBV2,medium-sized,TRBD1,CASVHAGGVGQYF,TGTGCCAGCGTCCATGCAGGGGGCGTTGGGCAGTACTTC
TRBJ1-1,TRBV6-5,.,.,CASSTQGQGNAEAFF,TGTGCCAGCAGTACCCAAGGGCAGGGTAATGCTGAAGCTTTCTTT
TRBJ2-3,TRBV7-2,once,.,CASSLDPQDTQYF,TGTGCCAGCAGCTTAGATCCACAAGATACGCAGTATTTT
TRBJ1-4,TRBV18,.,.,CASSPPATNEKLFF,TGTGCCAGCTCACCACCTGCAACTAATGAAAAACTGTTTTTT
TRBJ1-1,TRBV6-5,few,.,CASSYGGAAREAFF,TGTGCCAGCAGTTACGGGGGAGCGGCCAGGGAAGCTTTCTTT
TRBJ2-7,TRBV6-5,few,TRBD1,CASQQQGESDEQYF,TGTGCCAGCCAACAACAGGGGGAATCGGACGAGCAGTACTTC
TRBJ1-5,TRBV6-5,.,.,CASSTSNQPQHF,TGTGCCAGCAGTACTAGCAATCAGCCCCAGCATTTT
TRBJ1-2,TRBV7-2,once,.,CASSQQVTLYGYTF,TGTGCCAGCAGCCAACAGGTTACTCTCTATGGCTACACCTTC
TRBJ2-4,TRBV11-3,.,TRBD1,CASSLGGGKVGSKNIQYF,TGTGCCAGCAGCTTAGGAGGGGGCAAGGTTGGGTCCAAAAACATTCAGTACTTC
TRBJ2-1,TRBV5-4,.,TRBD2,CASSYRTSRHEQFF,TGTGCCAGCAGCTATAGGACTAGCCGCCATGAGCAGTTCTTC
TRBJ2-3,TRBV7-9,.,.,CASSRQDGTQYF,TGTGCCAGCAGCAGACAGGACGGAACGCAGTATTTT
TRBJ1-6,TRBV19,.,.,CASSIPGLNSPLHF,TGTGCCAGTAGTATACCAGGGTTAAATTCACCCCTCCACTTT
TRBJ1-3,TRBV5-8,once,.,CASSINRAGNTIYF,TGTGCCAGCAGCATAAACAGGGCTGGAAACACCATATATTTT
TRBJ2-6,TRBV5-8,.,.,CASSLLGVAGANVLTF,TGTGCCAGCAGCTTGCTGGGGGTAGCTGGGGCCAACGTCCTGACTTTC
TRBJ2-3,TRBV6-1,.,TRBD2,CASSALTSGGTDTQYF,TGTGCCAGCAGTGCTCTGACTAGCGGGGGCACAGATACGCAGTATTTT
TRBJ2-7,TRBV27,.,TRBD1,CASSPLTGRYEQYF,TGTGCCAGCAGTCCCCTGACAGGGCGCTACGAGCAGTACTTC
TRBJ1-5,TRBV10-3,.,.,CAISESRGPNQPQHF,TGTGCCATCAGTGAGTCGAGGGGCCCCAATCAGCCCCAGCATTTT
TRBJ1-2,TRBV28,few,.,CASSPGQRYGYTF,TGTGCCAGCAGTCCCGGTCAGAGATATGGCTACACCTTC
TRBJ2-1,TRBV7-8,.,TRBD2,CASSLAGTSGEQFF,TGTGCCAGCAGCTTAGCCGGGACTAGCGGGGAGCAGTTCTTC
TRBJ2-2,TRBV6-5,.,TRBD2,CASSYSGGGTGELFF,TGTGCCAGCAGTTATAGCGGGGGTGGAACCGGGGAGCTGTTTTTT
TRBJ2-3,TRBV5-1,.,.,CASSLDRSTDTQYF,TGCGCCAGCAGCTTGGATAGAAGCACAGATACGCAGTATTTT
TRBJ1-2,TRBV5-1,once,.,CASSFAADYGYTF,TGCGCCAGCAGCTTCGCGGCCGACTATGGCTACACCTTC
TRBJ2-2,TRBV2,.,.,CASGDTMSGELFF,TGTGCCAGCGGTGATACGATGTCCGGGGAGCTGTTTTTT
TRBJ1-2,TRBV5-4,.,TRBD1,CASSDFKTGVGYTF,TGTGCCAGCAGCGACTTTAAGACAGGGGTCGGCTACACCTTC
TRBJ2-6,TRBV7-3,.,.,CASSPSVRVSGANVLTF,TGTGCCAGCAGCCCGTCGGTAAGGGTCTCTGGGGCCAACGTCCTGACTTTC
TRBJ1-1,TRBV6-5,.,.,CASSFLVNTEAFF,TGTGCCAGCAGTTTTCTGGTGAACACTGAAGCTTTCTTT
TRBJ1-2,TRBV2,.,.,CASSVRDYGYTF,TGTGCCAGCTCTGTCCGCGACTATGGCTACACCTTC
TRBJ1-2,TRBV7-2,once,.,CASSTGTLSYYGYTF,TGTGCCAGCAGCACTGGGACTTTGAGTTACTATGGCTACACCTTC
TRBJ2-2,TRBV15,.,.,CATSSRGEPSNTGELFF,TGTGCCACCAGCAGTCGAGGGGAACCTTCGAACACCGGGGAGCTGTTTTTT
TRBJ2-2,TRBV24-1,.,.,CATSDLNGADTGELFF,TGTGCCACCAGTGATTTGAATGGGGCGGACACCGGGGAGCTGTTTTTT
TRBJ2-7,TRBV6-5,once,.,CASSYFAGGNYEQYF,TGTGCCAGCAGTTACTTCGCAGGGGGGAACTACGAGCAGTACTTC
TRBJ2-7,TRBV30,.,.,CAWGHGYEQYF,TGTGCCTGGGGCCATGGGTACGAGCAGTACTTC
TRBJ2-7,TRBV11-1,.,TRBD1,CASSPTGGREQYF,TGTGCCAGCAGCCCGACAGGGGGCAGGGAGCAGTACTTC
TRBJ1-5,TRBV19,.,TRBD1,CASSRPGQGNQPQHF,TGTGCCAGTAGTCGCCCGGGACAGGGTAATCAGCCCCAGCATTTT